These 24 T cell receptor beta chains came from one sample sequenced in a study of T cell repertoires in cytomegalovirus infection. TCRdb used MiXCR to reprocess the reads, holding one entry per CDR3 protein. Here the sample spans approximately 750,000 distinct CDR3 sequences, less than 40% being singletons. Sample: PBMCs. All receptors come from a human donor in good health (CMV status not recorded). Some clones in this sample may be carry-over from other donors' samples.

Regarding this clonotype: Its ends do not fully match the called genes, so a read error is possible. The gene calls are TRBV7-8 and TRBJ2-7, with a weak D call TRBD1 (5 bases). CDR3 length: 15 residues. Germline CDR1 is SGHVS and CDR2 is FQNEAQ. CDR3 residues: CVSSFGPAGSDEQYF. CDR3 coding DNA: TGTGTCAGCAGCTTTGGACCCGCAGGGTCGGACGAGCAGTACTTC. The whole variable domain, filled in from reference TRBV7-8 and TRBJ2-7, reads GAGVSQSPRYKVAKRGQDVALRCDPISGHVSLFWYQQALGQGPEFLTYFQNEAQLDKSGLPSDRFFAERPEGSVSTLKIQRTQQEDSAVYLCVSSFGPAGSDEQYFGPGTRLTVT.

This clonotype was seen only a few times. This chain uses TRBV6-1 with TRBJ2-7; D is unclear. CDR3 size: 18 residues. Germline-derived CDR1 and CDR2 are MNHNS and SASEGT. Trimming left V 8 bases short and J 3 bases short, with 29 bases between. The CDR3 loop is CASRAYPMSSRWDYEQYF. Here the CDR3 DNA reads TGTGCCAGCCGCGCTTATCCAATGAGTAGCCGCTGGGACTACGAGCAGTACTTC.

V and J are TRBV29-1 and TRBJ2-1; 9 positions match TRBD2. The germline CDR1 and CDR2 sequences are SQVTM and ANQGSEA. This CDR3 spans 16 amino acids. The J segment lost 0 bases and the V segment lost 1 base, leaving 4 bases of the junction unmatched. DNA for the CDR3: TGCAGCGTTGAAGGGAGTAGCGGGAGCTCCTACAATGAGCAGTTCTTC. Protein sequence: CSVEGSSGSSYNEQFF.

This chain uses TRBV20-1 with TRBJ1-2; D gene unclear. CDR1 and CDR2 from the germline V gene are DFQATT and SNEGSKA (reference sequence). The CDR3 sequence is 14 residues long. Trimming removed 5 bases at V and 2 bases at J, with 15 bases between. CDR3 sequence reads: CSAAPGLRNYGYTF. CDR3 nucleotides: TGCAGTGCTGCCCCCGGACTGCGAAACTATGGCTACACCTTC.

In this sample, this clonotype turned up a few times. The chain couples TRBV28 to TRBJ2-3, with 7 bases aligning to TRBD2. Germline values: CDR1 MDHEN, CDR2 SYDVKM. Trimming removed 6 bases from V and 2 bases from J; junction bases left unmatched: 5. The CDR3 runs 14 residues. The CDR3 loop reads CASRDGGYTDTQYF. The CDR3 DNA sequence: TGTGCCAGCAGAGACGGGGGGTACACAGATACGCAGTATTTT.

In its sample, this clonotype was seen a few times. The chain combines TRBV10-3 with TRBJ1-2; D uncertain. The V end was cut by 4 bases, the J end by 7 bases, with 13 bases between. CDR1 is ENHRY and CDR2 is SYGVKD in the germline V gene. The CDR3 has 13 residues. The CDR3 bases are TGTGCCATCAGTGCAGAGGGCACGAGTGGCTACACCTTC. This codes for CAISAEGTSGYTF.

As regards this clonotype: One end of the junction varies from germline; a read error may be responsible. The chain has TRBV7-9 and TRBJ1-4, with D unresolved. Germline V gene sequence: CDR1 SEHNR, CDR2 FQNEAQ (reference sequence). The CDR3 consists of 15 residues. For the CDR3, the DNA is TGTGCCATCAGCTTACCCCTCGACCGGAATGAAAAACTGTTTTTT. Its protein product is CAISLPLDRNEKLFF.

As to this clonotype: A read error is possible here, since a much larger clone lies one base away. The rearrangement uses TRBV12-3 or TRBV12-4 and TRBJ2-1, with 11 bases lining up with TRBD2. The CDR3 has 16 residues. CDR3 sequence: CASSLVAGGHYNEQVF. Here the CDR3 DNA reads TGTGCCAGCAGTTTAGTAGCGGGGGGGCATTACAATGAGCAGGTCTTC.

This clonotype showed up just a few times. The chain links TRBV5-4 to TRBJ1-1, with D maybe TRBD1 (5 bases). V shed 7 bases and J shed 1 base, with 14 bases lying between them. The CDR3 is made up of 14 amino acids. Germline-derived CDR1 and CDR2 are SGHNT and YYREEE (reference sequence). DNA of the CDR3: TGTGCCAGCCGTCCGGGGGGGAGGAACACTGAAGCTTTCTTT. The encoded protein is CASRPGGRNTEAFF.

This clonotype came up a few times. The rearrangement uses TRBV28 and TRBJ1-1; no firm D call. Germline loops: CDR1 MDHEN, CDR2 SYDVKM. CDR3 length: 12 amino acids. V gave up 4 bases and J gave up 7 bases, with 10 bases separating them. In DNA form, the CDR3 reads TGTGCCAGCAGTTCTCCGGGTTTTGAAGCTTTCTTT. Residues: CASSSPGFEAFF.

This clonotype was seen only a few times. The J gene is TRBJ2-3, the V gene TRBV7-9; the match to TRBD1 covers 9 bases. Per germline, CDR1 SEHNR and CDR2 FQNEAQ (reference sequence). The CDR3 is 14 amino acids. After removal of 6 bases from V and 4 bases from J, the junction contained 5 bases not matched to a gene. CDR3 loop: CASRGQGLADTQYF. CDR3 in DNA: TGTGCCAGCAGGGGACAGGGTCTCGCAGATACGCAGTATTTT.

The sample holds a few counts of this clonotype. V gene TRBV19 combines with J gene TRBJ2-3; TRBD2 agrees at 8 bases. Germline loops: CDR1 LNHDA, CDR2 SQIVND (reference sequence). This CDR3 contains 17 residues. The junction had 10 bases not matched to a gene; V was cut back by 4 bases and J by 1 base. The CDR3 nucleotides are TGTGCCAGTAGTACCCACGATCTAGCGGGTGGCACAGATACGCAGTATTTT. It is translated as CASSTHDLAGGTDTQYF.

To note about this clonotype: At one of its ends the junction is not consistent with the germline gene, which may arise from a read error. This rearrangement joins TRBV6-6 to TRBJ1-4; D is possibly TRBD1 (6 bases). The CDR3 runs to 12 residues. The germline V gene has CDR1 MNHNY and CDR2 SVGAGI (reference sequence). The DNA of the CDR3 is TGTGCCAGCATTTACTCGACAGGAGAACTGTTTTTT. It translates to CASIYSTGELFF.

J is TRBJ2-7 and V is TRBV28; D unclear. The V end lost 5 bases, the J end lost 6 bases, and 17 bases lay between the germline ends. Per the germline V gene, CDR1 is MDHEN and CDR2 is SYDVKM. This CDR3 spans 14 amino acids. For the CDR3, the DNA is TGTGCCAGCAGTCTGAGCGCTCGTGTTTCCGAGCAGTACTTC. It yields the protein CASSLSARVSEQYF.

This chain links TRBV6-6 with TRBJ2-7; D gene unclear. From germline, CDR1 is MNHNY and CDR2 SVGAGI (reference sequence). Trimming left V 5 bases short and J 9 bases short, with 17 bases between. The CDR3 runs to 13 residues. Here the CDR3 DNA reads TGTGCCAGCAGTGGGGAACCCTCTACGAGGCAGTACTTC. Translated: CASSGEPSTRQYF.

The rearrangement uses TRBV27 and TRBJ1-4; a weak D match, TRBD1 (5 bases). The CDR3 contains 13 residues. V was trimmed by 6 bases and J by 4 bases, leaving 9 bases between them. Germline CDR1 is MNHEY and CDR2 is SMNVEV (reference sequence). The CDR3 protein is CASSYDSNEKLFF. The CDR3 coding sequence is TGTGCCAGCAGCTACGACAGTAATGAAAAACTGTTTTTT.

The chain recombines TRBV7-6 with TRBJ1-2; D gene ambiguous. Germline CDR1 reads SGHVS; CDR2 reads FNYEAQ. The CDR3 is 17 residues long. Trimming shortened V by 5 bases and J by 5 bases, and 24 bases separated the two germline ends. The CDR3 DNA is TGTGCCAGCAGCCTACATCACGGGCAGGCCCCGATTTATGGCTACACCTTC. Translating gives CASSLHHGQAPIYGYTF.

This clonotype turned up a few times. The chain combines TRBV7-8 with TRBJ2-6; 7 bases line up with TRBD2. This CDR3 has 21 amino acids. Germline trimming cut 5 bases from V and 2 bases from J; bases unmatched to any gene: 21. Germline CDR1 reads SGHVS; CDR2 reads FQNEAQ. CDR3 DNA: TGTGCCAGCAGCAGATTTATGGGGGGGGAGTATCTTACCCCTGGGGCCAACGTCCTGACTTTC. Amino acids: CASSRFMGGEYLTPGANVLTF.

The chain recombines TRBV28 with TRBJ2-1; tentative D call: TRBD1 (6 bases). Per the germline V gene, CDR1 is MDHEN and CDR2 is SYDVKM. Deletions cut 3 bases from V and 2 bases from J, with 11 bases between. The CDR3 is 15 amino acids. CDR3 protein: CASSLRGIPYNEQFF. Here the CDR3 DNA reads TGTGCCAGCAGTTTGAGGGGGATCCCCTACAATGAGCAGTTCTTC.

In its sample, this clonotype was seen a few times. J is TRBJ1-2 and V is TRBV6-5; D is unclear. In germline, CDR1 is MNHEY, CDR2 SVGAGI. V was pared by 2 bases and J by 2 bases, with 9 bases between. This CDR3 is built from 14 residues. The CDR3 is CASSYLPENYGYTF. In DNA form, the CDR3 reads TGTGCCAGCAGTTACCTCCCCGAGAACTATGGCTACACCTTC.

The sample holds a few counts of this clonotype. This chain joins TRBV28 and TRBJ2-1; D is perhaps TRBD1 (5 bases). Germline CDR1 and CDR2: MDHEN and SYDVKM. The CDR3 extends over 14 amino acids. Trimming took off 2 bases at V and 3 bases at J, with 8 bases between the two ends. The CDR3 DNA is TGTGCCAGCAGTTTACAGGGATACTACAATGAGCAGTTCTTC. It specifies CASSLQGYYNEQFF.

This clonotype has more than one count but fewer than ten. The V and J genes are TRBV7-6 and TRBJ1-1, with D unresolved. The V gene lost 5 bases and the J gene lost 4 bases, with 14 bases spanning the gap. The germline gives CDR1 SGHVS, CDR2 FNYEAQ. The CDR3 spans 14 residues. CDR3 in DNA: TGTGCCAGCAGCCTTACCGGTCGAGCCACTGAAGCTTTCTTT. Its translation: CASSLTGRATEAFF. The variable domain in full, completed from reference TRBV7-6 and TRBJ1-1, reads GAGVSQSPRYKVTKRGQDVALRCDPISGHVSLYWYRQALGQGPEFLTYFNYEAQQDKSGLPNDRFSAERPEGSISTLTIQRTEQRDSAMYRCASSLTGRATEAFFGQGTRLTVV.

This clonotype occurred many times. The rearrangement links TRBV7-2 to TRBJ2-1, with 11 bases fitting TRBD2. Germline assignment: CDR1 SGHTA and CDR2 FQGNSA. CDR3 length: 16 amino acids. V gave up 3 bases and J gave up 8 bases; unmatched junction bases: 9. For the CDR3, the DNA is TGTGCCAGCAGCTTGATGGTAGCGGGGGGGCCGTATGAGCAGTTCTTC. Encoded protein: CASSLMVAGGPYEQFF.

This sequence joins TRBV6-2 or TRBV6-3 and TRBJ2-1; a weak D match, TRBD2 (6 bases). V shed 7 bases and J shed 3 bases, with 16 bases lying between them. The CDR3 consists of 15 residues. Germline values: CDR1 MNHEY, CDR2 SVGEGT. The CDR3 nucleotides read TGTGCCAGCACCCCGCGGGGTGGGGGCTACAATGAGCAGTTCTTC. This sequence encodes CASTPRGGGYNEQFF.